Listed below are T cell receptor beta chains from one sample, sequenced in a study of blood T cell repertoires in COVID-19. The data were produced by immunoSEQ multiplex PCR, yet TCRdb's version contains in-frame clones alone and is incomplete. Among around 300,000 clones, 80% to 90% were seen once, and the ten largest hold less than 2.5%. Sequenced material: PBMCs or T cells enriched from blood (not recorded which). The receptors here all came from a woman between 18 and 29 years old who had recovered from COVID-19. CDR3s include the opening cysteine and the closing phenylalanine or tryptophan. D genes are given only for firm matches. Where a row states a size, it is once, few, many or the class of an expanded clone; other rows omit it.

clone_size,v_call,j_call,d_call,cdr3_aa,cdr3_nt
once,TRBV6-5,TRBJ1-6,-,CALSRGSYNSPLHF,TGTGCCCTCAGTAGGGGATCCTATAATTCACCCCTCCACTTT
-,TRBV7-6,TRBJ1-2,-,CASSRYGYTF,TGTGCCAGCAGCCGTTATGGCTACACCTTC
once,TRBV18,TRBJ2-2,-,CASSRDRNTGELFF,TGTGCCAGCTCTCGCGACAGAAACACCGGGGAGCTGTTTTTT
once,TRBV27,TRBJ1-1,-,CASSPALNTEAFF,TGTGCCAGCAGCCCCGCCCTAAACACTGAAGCTTTCTTT
-,TRBV28,TRBJ2-5,TRBD1,CASSLPSGQGNLLKETQYF,TGTGCCAGCAGTCTCCCGAGTGGACAGGGGAATTTATTAAAGGAGACCCAGTACTTC
-,TRBV5-1,TRBJ1-1,-,CASSSSLMNTEAFF,TGCGCCAGCAGCTCGTCCTTAATGAACACTGAAGCTTTCTTT
once,TRBV5-1,TRBJ1-1,-,CASSLDPGATEAFF,TGCGCCAGCAGCTTGGATCCAGGGGCCACTGAAGCTTTCTTT
-,TRBV4-1,TRBJ1-6,-,CASSQSGGDSPLHF,TGCGCCAGCAGCCAAAGCGGCGGGGATTCACCCCTCCACTTT
-,TRBV6-5,TRBJ1-2,-,CASQDRSDYGYTF,TGTGCCAGCCAAGACAGGTCGGACTATGGCTACACCTTC
-,TRBV6-5,TRBJ2-7,-,CASTTDRSSYEQYF,TGTGCCAGCACCACCGACAGGAGCTCCTACGAGCAGTACTTC
-,TRBV5-6,TRBJ1-2,-,CASRKTVGLGYTF,TGTGCCAGCAGAAAGACAGTAGGTTTGGGCTACACCTTC
-,TRBV7-6,TRBJ1-1,TRBD1,CASSPRTGTIGGAFF,TGTGCCAGCAGCCCCCGGACAGGTACCATCGGAGGGGCTTTCTTT
-,TRBV10-2,TRBJ2-3,-,CATGNLIGGIDTQYF,TGCGCCACCGGTAACTTGATAGGGGGTATAGATACGCAGTATTTT
-,TRBV9,TRBJ1-2,-,CASIPGMGGYTF,TGTGCCAGCATCCCAGGGATGGGCGGCTACACCTTC
-,TRBV4-1,TRBJ1-2,TRBD1,CASSPRGTDVNYGYTF,TGCGCCAGCAGCCCCCGAGGGACAGACGTTAACTATGGCTACACCTTC
-,TRBV5-6,TRBJ2-1,-,CASSNTGFWNEQFF,TGTGCCAGCAGTAACACAGGGTTTTGGAATGAGCAGTTCTTC